This T cell receptor (beta chain) comes out of a study of T-cell reconstitution after alpha-beta-depleted transplantation in children. Germline-derived CDR1 and CDR2 are DFQATT and SNEGSKA (reference sequence). Trimming removed 0 bases at V and 5 bases at J, with 14 bases between. This CDR3 region has 15 residues. This clonotype turned up a few times. A TCRbeta library incorporating unique molecular identifiers was prepared. TCRdb called the PCR reads again in MiXCR, with one record for every CDR3 protein. The data show 580,000 or so distinct CDR3 sequences, 20% to 25% seen once. The V and J genes are TRBV20-1 and TRBJ2-1; D is possibly TRBD2 (6 bases). The sample consisted of PBMCs, mostly from graft donor cells, taken 360 days after TCRalphabeta/CD19-depleted stem cell transplant. This TCR derives from a boy in the first two years of life who had a stem cell transplant for acute myeloid leukemia, so the T cells may come from the graft donor. CDR3: CSARDLRGADNEQFF. Written as DNA, the CDR3 is TGCAGTGCTAGAGATTTGCGGGGCGCTGACAATGAGCAGTTCTTC.